The rows below give T cell receptor beta chains drawn from one sample of a study of blood T cell repertoires in COVID-19. Sequencing used immunoSEQ multiplex PCR; TCRdb keeps in-frame clones, though not all of them. The sample records about 390,000 clones, more than 70% being singletons. The sequencing sample was made of peripheral blood. These receptor sequences come from an older woman with COVID-19, enrolled during active disease. CDR3s leave out the opening cysteine and the closing phenylalanine or tryptophan.

v_call: TRBV6-5; j_call: TRBJ1-1; cdr3_aa: ASSMDRASTEAF
v_call: TRBV3-1/TRBV3-2; j_call: TRBJ1-1; cdr3_aa: ASSQAGEAF
v_call: TRBV2; j_call: TRBJ1-6; cdr3_aa: ASSAFTGQISNSPLH
v_call: TRBV9; j_call: TRBJ1-2; cdr3_aa: ASSQQGTGYT
v_call: TRBV23-1; j_call: TRBJ1-4; cdr3_aa: ASSRSATNEKLF
v_call: TRBV7-3; j_call: TRBJ2-5; cdr3_aa: ASSFGDRPFIETQY
v_call: TRBV6-5; j_call: TRBJ2-1; cdr3_aa: ASAGTSVYNEQF
v_call: TRBV23-1; j_call: TRBJ1-5; cdr3_aa: ASVTTDRDNQPQH
v_call: TRBV6-5; j_call: TRBJ2-7; cdr3_aa: ASSYRDRGFYEQY
v_call: TRBV2; j_call: TRBJ2-1; cdr3_aa: ASSDRQGAKNEQF
v_call: TRBV5-1; j_call: TRBJ2-7; cdr3_aa: ASSLGPRSYEQY
v_call: TRBV4-2; j_call: TRBJ2-1; cdr3_aa: ASSQEPLATVFNEQF
v_call: TRBV18; j_call: TRBJ1-6; cdr3_aa: ASSPGTGSNSPLH
v_call: TRBV19; j_call: TRBJ1-2; cdr3_aa: ASSTRDRGVGNYGYT
v_call: TRBV7-9; j_call: TRBJ1-2; cdr3_aa: ASSSIDAGVAGYT
v_call: TRBV3-1/TRBV3-2; j_call: TRBJ1-1; cdr3_aa: ASSQRAKNTEAF
v_call: TRBV11-2; j_call: TRBJ1-2; cdr3_aa: ASSPTGYGYT
v_call: TRBV12-3/TRBV12-4; j_call: TRBJ1-1; cdr3_aa: ASRFGTEAF
v_call: TRBV7-3; j_call: TRBJ1-6; cdr3_aa: ASSLTGESSPLH
v_call: TRBV14; j_call: TRBJ1-1; cdr3_aa: ASSQQVGLTEAF
v_call: TRBV5-1; j_call: TRBJ1-2; cdr3_aa: ASSLRPLGTGGGYT
v_call: TRBV19; j_call: TRBJ2-1; cdr3_aa: ATRGGTSYNEQF
v_call: TRBV18; j_call: TRBJ1-2; cdr3_aa: ASSPPERGYT
v_call: TRBV3-1/TRBV3-2; j_call: TRBJ1-3; cdr3_aa: ASSQEGGADGNTIY
v_call: TRBV29-1; j_call: TRBJ1-2; cdr3_aa: SVGGANYGYT
v_call: TRBV3-1/TRBV3-2; j_call: TRBJ1-5; cdr3_aa: ASSRRGGQPQH